A selection of T cell receptor beta chains follows, all from one sample in a study of cytomegalovirus exposure and HLA in healthy donors. The method was immunoSEQ multiplex PCR; TCRdb's version includes in-frame clones alone and lacks a portion of them. The table for this sample gives about 200,000 clones. The specimen was PBMCs. The receptors come from a boy between 10 and 17 years old in good health and CMV-seronegative. Both conserved end residues are part of each CDR3. The order of the fields is J gene, V gene, CDR3 length, D gene, CDR3 protein, CDR3 DNA. A D gene is named only where the DNA matches it firmly.

j_gene: TRBJ1-4; v_gene: TRBV27; len: 13; d_gene: .; CDR3aa: CASSLSGGVGLFF; CDR3nt: TGTGCCAGCAGTTTATCAGGGGGAGTGGGACTGTTTTTT
j_gene: TRBJ1-6; v_gene: TRBV5-1; len: 16; d_gene: .; CDR3aa: CASSLDIPGGDSPLHF; CDR3nt: TGCGCCAGCAGCCTGGATATTCCGGGGGGAGATTCACCCCTCCACTTT
j_gene: TRBJ2-7; v_gene: TRBV11-2; len: 16; d_gene: .; CDR3aa: CASSPSRDPGRYEQYF; CDR3nt: TGTGCCAGCAGTCCTAGCCGGGACCCTGGGAGGTACGAGCAGTACTTC
j_gene: TRBJ1-1; v_gene: TRBV7-6; len: 14; d_gene: .; CDR3aa: CASSALGSNTEAFF; CDR3nt: TGTGCCAGCAGCGCCCTGGGGAGTAACACTGAAGCTTTCTTT
j_gene: TRBJ2-1; v_gene: TRBV7-2; len: 11; d_gene: .; CDR3aa: CASRYYNEQFF; CDR3nt: TGTGCCAGCAGGTATTACAATGAGCAGTTCTTC
j_gene: TRBJ1-4; v_gene: TRBV6-5; len: 15; d_gene: .; CDR3aa: CASSRLGSLNEKLFF; CDR3nt: TGTGCCAGCAGTCGCTTGGGCAGCTTAAATGAAAAACTGTTTTTT
j_gene: TRBJ1-3; v_gene: TRBV7-9; len: 17; d_gene: .; CDR3aa: CASRPNPVGPGGNTIYF; CDR3nt: TGTGCCAGCAGACCCAACCCCGTTGGGCCTGGAGGAAACACCATATATTTT
j_gene: TRBJ2-5; v_gene: TRBV4-1; len: 15; d_gene: TRBD2; CDR3aa: CASSQGPGGSETQYF; CDR3nt: TGCGCCAGCAGCCAAGGTCCCGGGGGGAGTGAGACCCAGTACTTC
j_gene: TRBJ1-2; v_gene: TRBV9; len: 13; d_gene: .; CDR3aa: CASSVDTNYGYTF; CDR3nt: TGTGCCAGCAGCGTAGATACAAACTATGGCTACACCTTC
j_gene: TRBJ1-2; v_gene: TRBV6-1; len: 14; d_gene: TRBD1; CDR3aa: CASSEDRGVYGYTF; CDR3nt: TGTGCCAGCAGTGAAGACAGGGGTGTCTATGGCTACACCTTC
j_gene: TRBJ2-2; v_gene: TRBV30; len: 11; d_gene: .; CDR3aa: CAFLLTGELFF; CDR3nt: TGTGCCTTCCTACTCACCGGGGAGCTGTTTTTT
j_gene: TRBJ1-5; v_gene: TRBV15; len: 14; d_gene: .; CDR3aa: CATSRDGQNQPQHF; CDR3nt: TGTGCCACCAGCAGAGATGGGCAGAATCAGCCCCAGCATTTT
j_gene: TRBJ1-1; v_gene: TRBV4-1; len: 15; d_gene: .; CDR3aa: CASSQGPLGDTEAFF; CDR3nt: TGCGCCAGCAGCCAAGGTCCCCTCGGTGACACTGAAGCTTTCTTT
j_gene: TRBJ1-4; v_gene: TRBV4-3; len: 17; d_gene: TRBD1; CDR3aa: CASSQGTGMRTNEKLFF; CDR3nt: TGCGCCAGCAGCCAAGGGACAGGGATGCGAACTAATGAAAAACTGTTTTTT
j_gene: TRBJ2-1; v_gene: TRBV28; len: 17; d_gene: .; CDR3aa: CASSSPLAGTFYNEQFF; CDR3nt: TGTGCCAGCAGTTCCCCTCTTGCGGGGACCTTCTACAATGAGCAGTTCTTC
j_gene: TRBJ1-2; v_gene: TRBV27; len: 15; d_gene: TRBD1; CDR3aa: CASRLRGQEVYGYTF; CDR3nt: TGTGCCAGCAGGCTAAGGGGACAGGAGGTCTATGGCTACACCTTC
j_gene: TRBJ2-7; v_gene: TRBV28; len: 12; d_gene: .; CDR3aa: CASSVPAGEQYF; CDR3nt: TGTGCCAGCAGTGTCCCCGCGGGCGAGCAGTACTTC
j_gene: TRBJ1-2; v_gene: TRBV5-1; len: 14; d_gene: .; CDR3aa: CASSLHGLNYGYTF; CDR3nt: TGCGCCAGCAGCTTGCACGGGTTGAACTATGGCTACACCTTC
j_gene: TRBJ1-1; v_gene: TRBV4-1; len: 14; d_gene: .; CDR3aa: CASSQHRDNTEAFF; CDR3nt: TGCGCCAGCAGCCAACACAGGGACAACACTGAAGCTTTCTTT
j_gene: TRBJ1-1; v_gene: TRBV13; len: 13; d_gene: TRBD1; CDR3aa: CASLGQLNTEAFF; CDR3nt: TGTGCCAGCCTGGGACAGCTAAACACTGAAGCTTTCTTT
j_gene: TRBJ1-6; v_gene: TRBV28; len: 15; d_gene: TRBD1; CDR3aa: CASTRTGGRGSPLHF; CDR3nt: TGTGCCAGCACCAGGACAGGGGGCAGGGGGTCACCCCTCCACTTT
j_gene: TRBJ2-3; v_gene: TRBV9; len: 15; d_gene: .; CDR3aa: CASSDPDGSARAQYF; CDR3nt: TGTGCCAGCAGCGACCCGGACGGGAGTGCCAGGGCGCAGTATTTT
j_gene: TRBJ2-5; v_gene: TRBV9; len: 16; d_gene: .; CDR3aa: CASSQTLGPGGETQYF; CDR3nt: TGTGCCAGCAGCCAAACACTGGGCCCAGGTGGGGAGACCCAGTACTTC
j_gene: TRBJ2-7; v_gene: TRBV7-2; len: 16; d_gene: TRBD1; CDR3aa: CASSLVSTGGFGEQYF; CDR3nt: TGTGCCAGCAGCTTAGTTTCGACAGGGGGGTTTGGCGAGCAGTACTTC
j_gene: TRBJ2-7; v_gene: TRBV10-3; len: 12; d_gene: .; CDR3aa: CAISEDSYEQYF; CDR3nt: TGTGCCATCAGTGAGGACAGCTACGAGCAGTACTTC
j_gene: TRBJ1-2; v_gene: TRBV28; len: 14; d_gene: .; CDR3aa: CASSLRSGAGGYTF; CDR3nt: TGTGCCAGCAGTTTAAGGTCAGGGGCGGGTGGCTACACCTTC
j_gene: TRBJ2-5; v_gene: TRBV9; len: 15; d_gene: .; CDR3aa: CASSVARGGQETQYF; CDR3nt: TGTGCCAGCAGCGTAGCCAGGGGCGGACAAGAGACCCAGTACTTC
j_gene: TRBJ2-1; v_gene: TRBV6-5; len: 12; d_gene: .; CDR3aa: CASSLQGGEQFF; CDR3nt: TGTGCCAGCTCCTTACAAGGAGGAGAGCAGTTCTTC
j_gene: TRBJ2-3; v_gene: TRBV5-1; len: 13; d_gene: .; CDR3aa: CASSASGSDTQYF; CDR3nt: TGCGCCAGCAGCGCCTCAGGTTCAGATACGCAGTATTTT
j_gene: TRBJ1-3; v_gene: TRBV6-5; len: 15; d_gene: .; CDR3aa: CASSYSRVFGNTIYF; CDR3nt: TGTGCCAGCAGTTACTCCCGGGTTTTTGGAAACACCATATATTTT
j_gene: TRBJ2-7; v_gene: TRBV28; len: 15; d_gene: TRBD2; CDR3aa: CASGRLAGGPYEQYF; CDR3nt: TGTGCCAGCGGGAGACTAGCGGGGGGGCCCTACGAGCAGTACTTC
j_gene: TRBJ1-2; v_gene: TRBV14; len: 14; d_gene: .; CDR3aa: CASSQALGGYGYTF; CDR3nt: TGTGCCAGCAGCCAAGCGTTGGGGGGCTATGGCTACACCTTC
j_gene: TRBJ1-2; v_gene: TRBV27; len: 17; d_gene: TRBD1; CDR3aa: CASSLSIRTGESGGYTF; CDR3nt: TGTGCCAGCAGTTTATCGATCCGGACAGGGGAGTCGGGTGGCTACACCTTC
j_gene: TRBJ2-7; v_gene: TRBV27; len: 14; d_gene: TRBD1; CDR3aa: CASSPRRDSYEQYF; CDR3nt: TGTGCCAGCAGTCCTCGCCGGGACAGCTACGAGCAGTACTTC
j_gene: TRBJ1-1; v_gene: TRBV5-4; len: 17; d_gene: TRBD1; CDR3aa: CASSPKRDSRMNTEAFF; CDR3nt: TGTGCCAGCAGCCCGAAGAGGGACAGTAGAATGAACACTGAAGCTTTCTTT
j_gene: TRBJ1-4; v_gene: TRBV12-5; len: 16; d_gene: .; CDR3aa: CASGWDTSTTNEKLFF; CDR3nt: TGTGCTAGTGGTTGGGACACCTCGACAACTAATGAAAAACTGTTTTTT
j_gene: TRBJ2-7; v_gene: TRBV19; len: 14; d_gene: TRBD1; CDR3aa: CASSATGNSYEQYF; CDR3nt: TGTGCCAGTAGTGCGACAGGGAATAGCTACGAGCAGTACTTC
j_gene: TRBJ2-1; v_gene: TRBV9; len: 18; d_gene: TRBD1; CDR3aa: CASSSNPSGTGAYNEQFF; CDR3nt: TGTGCCAGCAGCTCGAACCCTTCCGGGACAGGGGCTTACAATGAGCAGTTCTTC